This T cell receptor beta chain stems from a study of blood T cell repertoires in COVID-19. For the study at large: Spain, Italy and the United States supplied samples that represented acute and convalescent COVID-19. T cells, B-cell-depleted T cells, or PBMCs supplied cDNA or gDNA.

Generated by immunoSEQ multiplex PCR, the TCRdb table keeps only in-frame clones and is missing some. The sample shows 70,000 to 75,000 clones, about 88% of them seen only once. There are 15 residues in the CDR3. Per the germline V gene, CDR1 is SEHNR and CDR2 is FQNEAQ (reference sequence). V shed 7 bases and J shed 0 bases, with 15 bases lying between them. Source material: peripheral blood. The sequence was collected from a human donor in a cohort sampled during active COVID-19. V is TRBV7-9 and J is TRBJ1-2; TRBD1 might be the D (5 bases). CDR3 amino acids: CASISSDMPNYGYTF. The CDR3 nucleotides are TGTGCCAGCATATCATCGGACATGCCTAACTATGGCTACACCTTC.